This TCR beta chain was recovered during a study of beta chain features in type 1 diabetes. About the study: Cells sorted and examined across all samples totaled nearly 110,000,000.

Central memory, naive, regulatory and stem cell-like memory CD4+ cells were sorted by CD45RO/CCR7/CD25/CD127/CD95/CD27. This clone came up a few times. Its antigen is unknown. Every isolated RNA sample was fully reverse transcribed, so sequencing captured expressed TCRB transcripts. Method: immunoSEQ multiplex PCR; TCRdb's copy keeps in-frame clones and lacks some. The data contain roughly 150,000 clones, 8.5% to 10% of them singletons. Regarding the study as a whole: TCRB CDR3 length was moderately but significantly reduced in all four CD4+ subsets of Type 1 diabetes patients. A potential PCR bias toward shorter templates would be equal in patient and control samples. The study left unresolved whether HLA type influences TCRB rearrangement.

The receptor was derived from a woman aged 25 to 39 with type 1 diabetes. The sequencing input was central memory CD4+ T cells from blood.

The CDR3, as DNA: TGTGCCAGCAGCTGGGAACTAGCACACACGCAGTATTTT. It yields the protein CASSWELAHTQYF. The chain recombines TRBV5-5 with TRBJ2-3; a possible D gene is TRBD2 (6 bases). This CDR3 has 13 residues. Trimming pared 3 bases from V and 9 bases from J, leaving 14 bases between. Germline-derived CDR1 and CDR2 are SGHKS and YYEKEE (reference sequence).